One and the same sample provided the 19 T cell receptor beta chains below, sequenced in a study of Ad26.COV2.S vaccination and SARS-CoV-2 variants. Using immunoSEQ multiplex PCR, the repertoire was profiled, and TCRdb retains in-frame clones only, with some absent. Among about 350,000 clones listed, roughly 84% were seen once. Treatment given: approximately 18 received Ad26.COV2.S at low or high dose, single or two shots; roughly five received placebo; per-sample allocation not given. The study sampled participants on day 63 after the first vaccine or placebo injection. The material sequenced was peripheral blood, taken in a trial of Ad26.COV2.S vaccine versus placebo. These receptors came from a person aged 18-65 years who received the Ad26.COV2.S COVID-19 vaccine or a placebo.

This chain links TRBV7-2 with TRBJ2-5, with D hard to call. Trimming took 8 bases from V and 7 from J, leaving 14 bases between them. Germline V gene sequence: CDR1 SGHTA, CDR2 FQGNSA. This CDR3 has 12 residues. As DNA, the CDR3 is TGTGCCAGCGACCCTGGGCACGGGACCCAGTACTTC. Its protein product is CASDPGHGTQYF.

CDR3 in DNA: TGTGCCAGCAGCTTGGGAGCGGTGAGCACAGATACGCAGTATTTT. As protein: CASSLGAVSTDTQYF. This sequence joins TRBV5-8 and TRBJ2-3; D is possibly TRBD2 (5 bases). CDR1 SGHTS and CDR2 YDEGEE come from the germline V gene. V was clipped by 0 bases and J by 0 bases, with 8 bases between them. The CDR3 length is 15 residues. The full variable domain, its missing parts supplied by reference TRBV5-8 and TRBJ2-3, is EAGVTQSPTHLIKTRGQQATLRCSPISGHTSVYWYQQALGLGLQFLLWYDEGEERNRGNFPPRFSGRQFPNYSSELNVNALELEDSALYLCASSLGAVSTDTQYFGPGTRLTVL.

The CDR3 sequence: CASSQDMGFRELFF. The CDR3 nucleotides are TGTGCCAGCAGCCAAGATATGGGTTTTAGGGAGCTGTTTTTT. V gene TRBV3-1 (or the pseudogene TRBV3-2) combines with J gene TRBJ2-2; D ambiguous. CDR1 is LGHDT, CDR2 YNNKEL, per germline (reference sequence). Trimming left V 0 bases short and J 9 bases short, with 11 bases between. The CDR3 loop spans 14 amino acids.

The chain combines TRBV24-1 with TRBJ1-5; possibly TRBD1 for D (5 bases). The CDR3 is 14 residues long. With 5 bases removed from V and 3 bases from J, the gap between germline ends came to 10 bases. The V gene's germline CDR1 is KGHDR and CDR2 SFDVKD. CDR3 coding DNA: TGTGCCACCAGTGCGGCCGGGGCCAATCAGCCCCAGCATTTT. The encoded protein is CATSAAGANQPQHF.

The genes are TRBV10-3 and TRBJ1-2, with TRBD1 matching over 7 bases. The CDR3 loop spans 12 amino acids. V shed 3 bases, J shed 5 bases, and the junction held 0 bases outside the gene matches. Germline CDR1 reads ENHRY; CDR2 reads SYGVKD. CDR3 nucleotides: TGTGCCATCAGTGAACAGGGGTATGGCTACACCTTC. Its translation: CAISEQGYGYTF.

The rearrangement joins TRBV5-1 to TRBJ2-7; tentatively, D is TRBD1 (6 bases). There are 12 residues in the CDR3. Germline CDR1 SGHRS, CDR2 YFSETQ. Trimming stripped 7 bases from V and 0 bases from J, with 8 bases between. The CDR3 sequence: CASSRGSYEQYF. CDR3 sequence (DNA): TGCGCCAGCTCCAGGGGCTCCTACGAGCAGTACTTC.

This chain connects TRBV21-1 to TRBJ2-3; the table's D gene call, TRBD1, was not cross checked with the DNA. TRBV21-1 is tagged as a pseudogene. The CDR3 totals 19 residues. The CDR3 loop reads CASSDLRDSNFSSTDTQYF. In DNA form, the CDR3 reads TGTGCCAGCAGCGACCTCCGGGACAGCAACTTCTCAAGCACAGATACGCAGTATTTT.

Regarding this clone: The same CDR3 also results from other DNA sequences found in this sample. The chain combines TRBV3-1 (or the pseudogene TRBV3-2) with TRBJ2-5; 12 bases line up with TRBD2. Looked up from germline, CDR1 is LGHDT and CDR2 is YNNKEL (reference sequence). V shed 6 bases and J 5 bases; nucleotides not matched to a gene: 4. CDR3 length: 14 amino acids. The CDR3 DNA follows: TGTGCCAGCAGTCAAACTAGCGGGGGGGAGACCCAGTACTTC. Its translation: CASSQTSGGETQYF.

The count of this clone is one. The genes are TRBV7-3 and TRBJ1-1; tentatively, D is TRBD1 (5 bases). V was pared by 5 bases and J by 5 bases, with 15 bases between. CDR1 and CDR2 (germline): SGHTA, FQGTGA. The CDR3 loop spans 14 amino acids. CDR3 sequence: CASSPTGGSTEAFF. The DNA of the CDR3 is TGTGCCAGCAGCCCTACGGGGGGTTCGACTGAAGCTTTCTTT. The complete variable domain, with remaining parts taken from reference TRBV7-3 and TRBJ1-1, reads GAGVSQTPSNKVTEKGKYVELRCDPISGHTALYWYRQSLGQGPEFLIYFQGTGAADDSGLPNDRFFAVRPEGSVSTLKIQRTERGDSAVYLCASSPTGGSTEAFFGQGTRLTVV.

The chain couples TRBV27 to TRBJ1-2; D is ambiguous. The CDR3 is 11 residues long. The V and J ends lost 8 bases and 4 bases respectively, with 8 bases between them. The germline V gene has CDR1 MNHEY and CDR2 SMNVEV (reference sequence). The CDR3 loop is CASPWGYGYTF. DNA for the CDR3: TGTGCCAGCCCTTGGGGCTATGGCTACACCTTC.

This chain's CDR3 is CASSIRRGGYTQYF. DNA for the CDR3: TGTGCCAGTAGTATTCGGCGTGGGGGCTATACGCAGTATTTT. This chain joins TRBV19 and TRBJ2-3, with D maybe TRBD1 (6 bases). This CDR3 region has 14 residues. Germline CDR1 reads LNHDA; CDR2 reads SQIVND (reference sequence). Trimming stripped 3 bases from V and 7 bases from J, with 14 bases between.

The V gene is TRBV9, the J gene TRBJ2-5; TRBD2 aligns across 12 bases. The CDR3 totals 16 residues. Germline assignment: CDR1 SGDLS and CDR2 YYNGEE. After removal of 0 bases from V and 3 bases from J, the junction contained 3 bases not matched to a gene. The CDR3 reads CASSVAPSGGEETQYF. Written as DNA, the CDR3 is TGTGCCAGCAGCGTAGCGCCTAGCGGGGGGGAAGAGACCCAGTACTTC.

CDR3 region: CASSEAPTPGYGYTF. In nucleotides, the CDR3 is TGTGCCAGCAGTGAAGCACCTACGCCGGGCTATGGCTACACCTTC. The V gene is TRBV2, the J gene TRBJ1-2; D ambiguous. The V end lost 0 bases, the J end lost 4 bases, and 12 bases lay between the germline ends. This CDR3 is 15 amino acids long. Germline V CDR1 and CDR2: SNHLY, FYNNEI. Together with reference TRBV2 and TRBJ1-2, the CDR3 gives the full variable domain: EPEVTQTPSHQVTQMGQEVILRCVPISNHLYFYWYRQILGQKVEFLVSFYNNEISEKSEIFDDQFSVERPDGSNFTLKIRSTKLEDSAMYFCASSEAPTPGYGYTFGSGTRLTVV.

The chain carries TRBV5-6 and TRBJ2-5; 8 nucleotides agree with TRBD1. V was clipped by 1 base and J by 5 bases; unmatched bases: 13. Germline CDR1 and CDR2: SGHDT and YYEEEE. CDR3 size: 17 residues. The CDR3 bases are TGTGCCAGCAGCTTGATATCCAGGGGGCTTTTTGGGGAGACCCAGTACTTC. Protein: CASSLISRGLFGETQYF.

The V call is TRBV30, the J call TRBJ1-3; 7 bases agree with TRBD1. V was clipped by 6 bases and J by 1 base; unmatched bases: 6. CDR1 GTSNPN and CDR2 SVGIG come from the germline V gene (reference sequence). The length of the CDR3 is 14 residues. The CDR3 DNA reads TGTGCCTGCGAAGACAGGGATTCTGGAAACACCATATATTTT. This translates into CACEDRDSGNTIYF.

The J gene is TRBJ1-6, the V gene TRBV6-5; unclear D gene. V was shortened by 2 bases and J by 6 bases, with 11 bases between the two germline ends. The germline V gene encodes CDR1 MNHEY and CDR2 SVGAGI. CDR3 length equals 15 residues. The CDR3 loop reads CASSYKDGPNSPLHF. The DNA for the CDR3 is TGTGCCAGCAGTTACAAGGACGGTCCTAATTCACCCCTCCACTTT.

This rearrangement joins TRBV18 to TRBJ1-4, with D maybe TRBD1 (5 bases). Deletions cut 2 bases from V and 1 base from J, with 17 bases between. The CDR3 length is 18 residues. Germline V gives CDR1 KGHSH, CDR2 LQKENI. CDR3 sequence (DNA): TGTGCCAGCTCACCAAGGACATCAGGGAGCCGAACTAATGAAAAACTGTTTTTT. The encoded protein is CASSPRTSGSRTNEKLFF. Supplemented by reference TRBV18 and TRBJ1-4, the full variable domain reads NAGVMQNPRHLVRRRGQEARLRCSPMKGHSHVYWYRQLPEEGLKFMVYLQKENIIDESGMPKERFSAEFPKEGPSILRIQQVVRGDSAAYFCASSPRTSGSRTNEKLFFGSGTQLSVL.

V gene TRBV27 combines with J gene TRBJ2-7; 8 bases line up with TRBD2. Germline V CDR1 and CDR2: MNHEY, SMNVEV (reference sequence). The junction had 6 bases not matched to a gene; V was cut back by 3 bases and J by 5 bases. CDR3 length: 14 residues. CDR3 protein: CASSFGGARDEQYF. DNA of the CDR3: TGTGCCAGCAGTTTCGGGGGGGCCCGCGACGAGCAGTACTTC.

The chain uses TRBV7-3 and TRBJ2-1; 9 bases agree with TRBD2. V was clipped by 5 bases and J by 6 bases; unmatched bases: 8. Germline V lookup: CDR1 SGHTA, CDR2 FQGTGA. The CDR3 covers 15 residues. CDR3 sequence (DNA): TGTGCCAGCAGCCCAGATAGCGGGGGAGTCAATGAGCAGTTCTTC. It translates to CASSPDSGGVNEQFF. Complete variable domain (other parts from reference TRBV7-3 and TRBJ2-1): GAGVSQTPSNKVTEKGKYVELRCDPISGHTALYWYRQSLGQGPEFLIYFQGTGAADDSGLPNDRFFAVRPEGSVSTLKIQRTERGDSAVYLCASSPDSGGVNEQFFGPGTRLTVL.